This TCR beta chain was sequenced during a study of Graves' ophthalmopathy and Graves' hyperthyroidism. Amplification of the TCR beta CDR3 regions used RNA transcripts (as template). A first-round RT-PCR used HTBI primers, followed by a second-round multiplex PCR. TCRdb re-called the multiplex PCR reads with MiXCR, one entry per CDR3 protein. Here the sample spans approximately 540,000 distinct CDR3 sequences, under 45% being singletons. In its sample, this clonotype was seen a few times. The CDR3 loop spans 12 amino acids. V dropped 4 bases and J dropped 4 bases, with 9 bases sitting between them. The germline CDR1 and CDR2 sequences are SGDLS and YYNGEE.

The material sequenced was peripheral blood or thyroid tissue (not recorded which). This TCR came from an adult man with Graves' hyperthyroidism. The chain has TRBV9 and TRBJ2-7, with D possibly matching TRBD2 (6 bases). Here the CDR3 DNA reads TGTGCCAGCAGCCCCGCGGGGTACGAGCAGTACTTC. This sequence encodes CASSPAGYEQYF.